The 10 T cell receptor beta chains below were found in one sample sequenced in a study of beta chain features in type 1 diabetes (dated by TCRdb to the late 2010s). Libraries were built with the immunoSEQ multiplex PCR assay. The entire isolated RNA was reverse transcribed using the High Capacity cDNA Reverse Transcription Kit, and thus expressed TCRB transcripts were sequenced. TCRdb provides this immuneACCESS table in a form limited to in-frame rearrangements. Some clones are lacking; in checked studies, under half of them reflect an unresolved V gene, and why the rest are absent is not known. The sample table shows 400,000 to 550,000 clones, and more than 9.5% are seen once. The top ten clonotypes cover 0.04% to 0.05% of the sample. Material for sequencing was naive CD4+ T cells from blood. What this sample's cell subset or site label stands for: true naive CD4+ T cells. These receptors came from a woman in her late teens or twenties in good health.

V is TRBV7-2 and J is TRBJ2-2; possible D gene TRBD1, 7 bases. The CDR3 contains 15 residues. Germline V gene data show CDR1 as SGHTA and CDR2 as FQGNSA. V lost 0 bases and J lost 5, with 10 bases in between. The CDR3: CASSLAQGGTGELFF. In nucleotides, the CDR3 is TGTGCCAGCAGCTTAGCCCAGGGGGGTACCGGGGAGCTGTTTTTT. Full variable domain (rest looked up from reference TRBV7-2 and TRBJ2-2): GAGVSQSPSNKVTEKGKDVELRCDPISGHTALYWYRQSLGQGLEFLIYFQGNSAPDKSGLPSDRFSAERTGGSVSTLTIQRTQQEDSAVYLCASSLAQGGTGELFFGEGSRLTVL.

Concerning this clone itself: The sample carries other DNA sequences with the same CDR3. The J gene is TRBJ2-7, the V gene TRBV29-1; 8 bases match TRBD2. Looked up from germline, CDR1 is SQVTM and CDR2 is ANQGSEA. V lost 0 bases, J lost 2 bases, and 6 bases stayed unmatched. This CDR3 has 15 amino acids. The CDR3 loop is CSVEDRGGVTYEQYF. The CDR3 nucleotides read TGCAGCGTTGAAGATCGGGGGGGGGTGACCTACGAGCAGTACTTC.

This clone was recorded a few times. The chain recombines TRBV29-1 with TRBJ2-5; TRBD1 agrees at 9 bases. V lost 7 bases, J lost 4 bases, and 13 bases stayed unmatched. The germline V gene encodes CDR1 SQVTM and CDR2 ANQGSEA. The CDR3 is made up of 15 amino acids. As DNA, the CDR3 is TGCAGCGCCCGCCGGCCGGGACAGGGAGGAGAGACCCAGTACTTC. Residues: CSARRPGQGGETQYF. Drawing the rest from reference TRBV29-1 and TRBJ2-5, the complete variable domain is SAVISQKPSRDICQRGTSLTIQCQVDSQVTMMFWYRQQPGQSLTLIATANQGSEATYESGFVIDKFPISRPNLTFSTLTVSNMSPEDSSIYLCSARRPGQGGETQYFGPGTRLLVL.

V usage is TRBV2 and J usage is TRBJ2-3; D gene ambiguous. This CDR3 comprises 13 residues. V lost 8 bases to trimming and J lost 1 base, with 10 bases between them. The germline V gene has CDR1 SNHLY and CDR2 FYNNEI. CDR3 coding DNA: TGTGCCAGCTTATCGGCGGGCACAGATACGCAGTATTTT. It yields the protein CASLSAGTDTQYF.

This clone was seen more than once but under ten times. The chain uses TRBV7-8 and TRBJ2-3; possibly TRBD2 for D (5 bases). The CDR3 runs 15 residues. V was shortened by 2 bases and J by 4 bases, with 13 bases between the two germline ends. Germline-derived CDR1 and CDR2 are SGHVS and FQNEAQ. CDR3 bases: TGTGCCAGCAGCTTAAGGACGGGGAGAGCAGATACGCAGTATTTT. Its protein is CASSLRTGRADTQYF.

This clone was picked up a small number of times. The V and J genes are TRBV7-6 and TRBJ2-5, with D maybe TRBD1 (6 bases). The V end lost 3 bases, the J end lost 0 bases, and 17 bases lay between the germline ends. There are 17 residues in the CDR3. The germline CDR1 and CDR2 sequences are SGHVS and FNYEAQ. The CDR3 is CASSFETTGLYQETQYF. CDR3 sequence (DNA): TGTGCCAGCAGCTTCGAGACAACAGGGTTGTACCAAGAGACCCAGTACTTC.

The chain joins TRBV29-1 to TRBJ1-1; 8 bases map to TRBD1. CDR3 length: 12 residues. The germline CDR1 and CDR2 sequences are SQVTM and ANQGSEA. CDR3 region: CRVGQGNTEAFF. Here the CDR3 DNA reads TGCAGGGTCGGACAGGGGAACACTGAAGCTTTCTTT.

The chain uses TRBV20-1 and TRBJ2-7, with D unresolved. The CDR3 spans 11 residues. CDR1 is DFQATT, CDR2 SNEGSKA, per germline (reference sequence). Trimming cost V 6 bases and J 5 bases, with 11 bases left between them. DNA for the CDR3: TGCAGTGCGGCCCGAGTAAACGAGCAGTACTTC. Translated: CSAARVNEQYF.

The chain combines TRBV10-3 with TRBJ2-5; unclear D gene. The CDR3 loop spans 12 amino acids. Per the germline V gene, CDR1 is ENHRY and CDR2 is SYGVKD. Between the trimmed V and J ends, which lost 8 bases and 4 bases, there was a span of 11 bases. The CDR3 here is CAISPRLETQYF. Written as DNA, the CDR3 is TGTGCCATCTCTCCGAGGTTAGAGACCCAGTACTTC.

This clone was detected a few times. The gene calls are TRBV25-1 and TRBJ2-1, with unresolved D. The CDR3 consists of 12 residues. V lost 2 bases, J lost 10 bases, and 9 bases lay in between. Germline CDR1 is MGHDK and CDR2 is SYGVNS. CDR3 loop: CASSEGSDEQFF. CDR3 in DNA: TGTGCCAGCAGTGAAGGATCGGACGAGCAGTTCTTC.